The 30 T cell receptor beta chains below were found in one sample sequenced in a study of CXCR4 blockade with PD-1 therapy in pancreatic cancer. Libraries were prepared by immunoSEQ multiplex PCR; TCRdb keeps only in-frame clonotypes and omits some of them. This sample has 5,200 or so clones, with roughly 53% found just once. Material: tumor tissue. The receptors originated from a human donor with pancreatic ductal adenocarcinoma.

This CDR3 is CAWRGTSGSRYEQYF. The CDR3, as DNA: TGTGCCTGGAGGGGGACTAGCGGGAGTAGGTACGAGCAGTACTTC. The chain joins TRBV30 to TRBJ2-7, with 14 bases that match TRBD2. CDR1 GTSNPN and CDR2 SVGIG come from the germline V gene (reference sequence). With 3 bases clipped from V and 4 bases from J, the junction kept 5 bases outside the gene matches. This CDR3 contains 15 residues.

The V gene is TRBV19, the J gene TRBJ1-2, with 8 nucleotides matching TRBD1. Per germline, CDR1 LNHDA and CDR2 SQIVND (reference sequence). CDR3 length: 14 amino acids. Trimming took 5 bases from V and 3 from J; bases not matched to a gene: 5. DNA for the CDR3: TGTGCCAGTAGTCCCAGGGGGCAGTACTATGGCTACACCTTC. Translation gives CASSPRGQYYGYTF.

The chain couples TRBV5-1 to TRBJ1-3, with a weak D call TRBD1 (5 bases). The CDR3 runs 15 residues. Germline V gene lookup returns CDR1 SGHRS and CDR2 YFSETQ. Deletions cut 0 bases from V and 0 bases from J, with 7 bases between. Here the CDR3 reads CASSLERGSGNTIYF. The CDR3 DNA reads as TGCGCCAGCAGCTTGGAAAGGGGCTCTGGAAACACCATATATTTT.

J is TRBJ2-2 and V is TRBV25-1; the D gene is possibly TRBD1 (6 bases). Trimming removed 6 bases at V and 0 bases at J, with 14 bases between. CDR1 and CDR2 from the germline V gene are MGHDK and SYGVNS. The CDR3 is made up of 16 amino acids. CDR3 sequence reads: CASRPTGTTNTGELFF. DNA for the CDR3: TGTGCCAGCAGACCCACCGGGACAACGAACACCGGGGAGCTGTTTTTT.

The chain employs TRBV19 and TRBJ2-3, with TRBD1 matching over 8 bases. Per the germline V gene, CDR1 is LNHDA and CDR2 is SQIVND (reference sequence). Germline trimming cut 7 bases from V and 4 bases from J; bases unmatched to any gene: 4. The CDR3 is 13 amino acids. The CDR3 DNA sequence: TGTGCCAGTAAGGACAGGGCCGCAGATACGCAGTATTTT. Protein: CASKDRAADTQYF.

The DNA for the CDR3 is TGTGCCAGCCAGGGATCCCAAGAGACCCAGTACTTC. It translates to CASQGSQETQYF. The rearrangement links TRBV19 to TRBJ2-5, with TRBD1 as a possible D gene (5 bases). CDR1 is LNHDA, CDR2 SQIVND, per germline (reference sequence). The V gene lost 9 bases and the J gene lost 1 base, with 9 bases spanning the gap. The CDR3 totals 12 residues. Variable domain in full (rest from reference TRBV19 and TRBJ2-5): DGGITQSPKYLFRKEGQNVTLSCEQNLNHDAMYWYRQDPGQGLRLIYYSQIVNDFQKGDIAEGYSVSREKKESFPLTVTSAQKNPTAFYLCASQGSQETQYFGPGTRLLVL.

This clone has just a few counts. The chain's CDR3 is CASRTDRTGELFF. In DNA form, the CDR3 reads TGTGCCAGTAGGACAGACAGGACCGGGGAGCTGTTTTTT. The chain has TRBV19 and TRBJ2-2, with D perhaps matching TRBD1 (6 bases). Trimming cost V 6 bases and J 5 bases, with 10 bases left between them. The CDR3 contains 13 residues. The germline gives CDR1 LNHDA, CDR2 SQIVND (reference sequence).

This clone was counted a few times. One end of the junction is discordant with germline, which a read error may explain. As DNA, the CDR3 is TGTGCCAGCAGCCCTGACAGGGGAGCAGATATGCAGTATTTT. It is translated as CASSPDRGADMQYF. The chain combines TRBV9 with TRBJ2-3; 8 nucleotides agree with TRBD1. Germline CDR1 and CDR2: SGDLS and YYNGEE. This CDR3 spans 14 amino acids. Variable domain in full (rest from reference TRBV9 and TRBJ2-3): DSGVTQTPKHLITATGQRVTLRCSPRSGDLSVYWYQQSLDQGLQFLIQYYNGEERAKGNILERFSAQQFPDLHSELNLSSLELGDSALYFCASSPDRGADMQYFGPGTRLTVL.

In DNA, the CDR3 is TGTGCCAGTAGTACGGGACTGGGGACCTACAATGAGCAGTTCTTC. It is translated as CASSTGLGTYNEQFF. The gene calls are TRBV19 and TRBJ2-1; weak D call: TRBD2 (6 bases). Trimming took off 4 bases at V and 2 bases at J, with 12 bases between the two ends. The V gene's germline CDR1 is LNHDA and CDR2 SQIVND (reference sequence). CDR3 length: 15 amino acids.

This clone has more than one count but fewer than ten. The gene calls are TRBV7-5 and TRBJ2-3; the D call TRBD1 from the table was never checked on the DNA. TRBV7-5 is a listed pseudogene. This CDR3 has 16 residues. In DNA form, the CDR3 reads TGTGCCAGCAGCATGAACAGGGGGCCCTCAACAGATACGCAGTATTTT. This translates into CASSMNRGPSTDTQYF.

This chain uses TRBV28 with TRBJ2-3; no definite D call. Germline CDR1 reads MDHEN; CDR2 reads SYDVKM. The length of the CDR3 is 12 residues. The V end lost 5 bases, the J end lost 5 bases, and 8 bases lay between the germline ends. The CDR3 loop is CASSPVGDTQYF. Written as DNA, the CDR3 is TGTGCCAGCAGTCCGGTCGGAGATACGCAGTATTTT.

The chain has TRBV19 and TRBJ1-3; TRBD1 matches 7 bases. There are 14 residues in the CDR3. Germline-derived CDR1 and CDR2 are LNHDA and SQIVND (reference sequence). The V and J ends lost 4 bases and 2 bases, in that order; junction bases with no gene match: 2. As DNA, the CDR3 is TGTGCCAGTAGTACAGGGGGAGCTGGAAACACCATATATTTT. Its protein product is CASSTGGAGNTIYF.

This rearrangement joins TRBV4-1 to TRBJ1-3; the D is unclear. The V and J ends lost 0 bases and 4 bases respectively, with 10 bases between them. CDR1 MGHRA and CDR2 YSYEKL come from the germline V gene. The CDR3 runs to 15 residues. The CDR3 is CASSQEGTVGNTIYF. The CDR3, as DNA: TGCGCCAGCAGCCAAGAAGGTACGGTGGGAAACACCATATATTTT.

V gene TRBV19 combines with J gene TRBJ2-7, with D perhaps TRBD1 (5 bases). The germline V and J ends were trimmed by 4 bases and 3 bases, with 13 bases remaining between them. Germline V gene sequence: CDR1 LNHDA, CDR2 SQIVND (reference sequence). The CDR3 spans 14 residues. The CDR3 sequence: CASSNSQGIYEQYF. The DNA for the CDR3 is TGTGCCAGTAGTAATTCCCAGGGAATCTACGAGCAGTACTTC. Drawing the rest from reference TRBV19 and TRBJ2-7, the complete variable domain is DGGITQSPKYLFRKEGQNVTLSCEQNLNHDAMYWYRQDPGQGLRLIYYSQIVNDFQKGDIAEGYSVSREKKESFPLTVTSAQKNPTAFYLCASSNSQGIYEQYFGPGTRLTVT.

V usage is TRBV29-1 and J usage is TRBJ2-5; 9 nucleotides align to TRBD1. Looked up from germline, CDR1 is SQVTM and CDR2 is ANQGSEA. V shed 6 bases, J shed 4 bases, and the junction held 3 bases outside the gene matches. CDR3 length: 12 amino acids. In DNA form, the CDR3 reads TGCAGCGTCGCACAGGGGGCAGAGACCCAGTACTTC. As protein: CSVAQGAETQYF.

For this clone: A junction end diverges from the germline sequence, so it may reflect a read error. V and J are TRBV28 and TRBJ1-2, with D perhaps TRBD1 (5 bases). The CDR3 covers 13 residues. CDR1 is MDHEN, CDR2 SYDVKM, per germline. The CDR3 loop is CASSWGGNYDYTF. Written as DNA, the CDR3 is TGTGCCAGCAGTTGGGGGGGAAATTATGACTACACCTTC.

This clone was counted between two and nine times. The CDR3 region has the DNA TGTGCCAGCAGTGGAGGGATCAATCAGCCCCAGCATTTT. Encoded protein: CASSGGINQPQHF. J is TRBJ1-5 and V is TRBV9, with D hard to call. The V and J ends lost 5 bases and 3 bases respectively, with 9 bases between them. Per germline, CDR1 SGDLS and CDR2 YYNGEE. The CDR3 spans 13 residues.

CDR3 sequence reads: CASSPSGYTGELFF. The CDR3 DNA is TGTGCCAGCAGCCCTAGCGGCTACACCGGGGAGCTGTTTTTT. The J gene is TRBJ2-2, the V gene TRBV14; 7 bases are shared with TRBD2. This CDR3 region has 14 residues. The germline V gene encodes CDR1 SGHDN and CDR2 FVKESK. Trimming removed 4 bases from V and 3 bases from J; junction bases left unmatched: 2.

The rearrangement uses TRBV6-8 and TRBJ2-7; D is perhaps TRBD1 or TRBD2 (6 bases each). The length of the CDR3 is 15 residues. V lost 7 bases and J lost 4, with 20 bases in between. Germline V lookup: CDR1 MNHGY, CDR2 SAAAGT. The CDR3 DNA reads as TGTGCCAGCACCAAACCCAAACAGGGAGGATACGAGCAGTACTTC. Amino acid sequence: CASTKPKQGGYEQYF.

The CDR3 DNA reads TGTGCCAGTAGTTTAAGGGGTCGGCTTTACGAGCAGTACTTC. Amino acid sequence: CASSLRGRLYEQYF. The V and J genes are TRBV19 and TRBJ2-7, with D possibly being TRBD1 (5 bases). V lost 5 bases, J lost 4 bases, and 15 bases lay in between. The CDR3 has 14 residues. Looked up from germline, CDR1 is LNHDA and CDR2 is SQIVND (reference sequence).

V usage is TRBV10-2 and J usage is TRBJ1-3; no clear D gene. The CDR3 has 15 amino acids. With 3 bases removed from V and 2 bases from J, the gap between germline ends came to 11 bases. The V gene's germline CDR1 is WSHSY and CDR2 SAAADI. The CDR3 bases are TGCGCCAGCAGTGAAGGGCGGCGCACTGGAAACACCATATATTTT. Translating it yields CASSEGRRTGNTIYF.

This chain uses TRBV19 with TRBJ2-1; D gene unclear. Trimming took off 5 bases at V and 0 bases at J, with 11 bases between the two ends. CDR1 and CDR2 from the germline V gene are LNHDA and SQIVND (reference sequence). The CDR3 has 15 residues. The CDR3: CASSPDPRSYNEQFF. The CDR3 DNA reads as TGTGCCAGTAGTCCAGACCCACGCTCCTACAATGAGCAGTTCTTC.

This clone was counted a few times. The CDR3 loop reads CASSLKTGSYEQYF. CDR3 DNA sequence: TGTGCCAGCAGCTTAAAAACAGGGTCCTACGAGCAGTACTTC. This chain joins TRBV7-5 and TRBJ2-7; the D call of TRBD1 is as the table states it, not checked on the DNA. TRBV7-5 is listed as a pseudogene. The CDR3 runs 14 residues.

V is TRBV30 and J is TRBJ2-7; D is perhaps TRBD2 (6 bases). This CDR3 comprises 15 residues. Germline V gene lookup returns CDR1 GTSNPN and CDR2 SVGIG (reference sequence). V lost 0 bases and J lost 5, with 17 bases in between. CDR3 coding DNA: TGTGCCTGGAGTGTTGCGGGAAAGGGCTGGGACGAGCAGTACTTC. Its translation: CAWSVAGKGWDEQYF.

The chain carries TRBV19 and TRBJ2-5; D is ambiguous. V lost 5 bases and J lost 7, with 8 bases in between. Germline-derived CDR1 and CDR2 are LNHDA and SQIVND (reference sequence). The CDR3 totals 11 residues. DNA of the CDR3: TGTGCCAGTAGTTCCTGGGGGACCCAGTACTTC. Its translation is CASSSWGTQYF.

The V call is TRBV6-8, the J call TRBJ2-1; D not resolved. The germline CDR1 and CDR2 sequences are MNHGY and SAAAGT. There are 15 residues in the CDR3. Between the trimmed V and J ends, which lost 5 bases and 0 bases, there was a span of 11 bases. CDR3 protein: CASSESLSSYNEQFF. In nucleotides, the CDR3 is TGTGCCAGCAGTGAGTCCCTCAGCTCCTACAATGAGCAGTTCTTC.

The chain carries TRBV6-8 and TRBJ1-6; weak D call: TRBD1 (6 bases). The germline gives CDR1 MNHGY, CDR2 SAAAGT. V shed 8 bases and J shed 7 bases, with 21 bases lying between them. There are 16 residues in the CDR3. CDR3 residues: CASGRGIDAGNSPLHF. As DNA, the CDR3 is TGTGCCAGCGGTAGGGGGATTGACGCGGGGAATTCACCCCTCCACTTT.

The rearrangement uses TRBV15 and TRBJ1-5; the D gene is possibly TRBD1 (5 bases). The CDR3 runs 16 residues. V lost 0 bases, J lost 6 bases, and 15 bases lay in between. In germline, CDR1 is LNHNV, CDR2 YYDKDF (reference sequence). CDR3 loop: CATSRDRGGEGQPQHF. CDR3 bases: TGTGCCACCAGCAGAGATCGCGGAGGGGAGGGTCAGCCCCAGCATTTT.

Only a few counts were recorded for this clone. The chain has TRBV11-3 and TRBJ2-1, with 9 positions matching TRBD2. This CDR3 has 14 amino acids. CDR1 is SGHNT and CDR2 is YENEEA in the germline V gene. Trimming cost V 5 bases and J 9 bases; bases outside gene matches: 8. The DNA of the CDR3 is TGTGCCAGCAGCGCTCCGGGACTAGCAAGTGAGCAGTTCTTC. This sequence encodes CASSAPGLASEQFF.

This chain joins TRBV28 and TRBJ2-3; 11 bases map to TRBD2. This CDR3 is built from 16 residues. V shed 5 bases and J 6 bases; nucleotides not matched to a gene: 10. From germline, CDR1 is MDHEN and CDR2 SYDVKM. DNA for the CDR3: TGTGCCAGCAGTATCTTAGCGGGAGGGCTCTCGGATACGCAGTATTTT. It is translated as CASSILAGGLSDTQYF.